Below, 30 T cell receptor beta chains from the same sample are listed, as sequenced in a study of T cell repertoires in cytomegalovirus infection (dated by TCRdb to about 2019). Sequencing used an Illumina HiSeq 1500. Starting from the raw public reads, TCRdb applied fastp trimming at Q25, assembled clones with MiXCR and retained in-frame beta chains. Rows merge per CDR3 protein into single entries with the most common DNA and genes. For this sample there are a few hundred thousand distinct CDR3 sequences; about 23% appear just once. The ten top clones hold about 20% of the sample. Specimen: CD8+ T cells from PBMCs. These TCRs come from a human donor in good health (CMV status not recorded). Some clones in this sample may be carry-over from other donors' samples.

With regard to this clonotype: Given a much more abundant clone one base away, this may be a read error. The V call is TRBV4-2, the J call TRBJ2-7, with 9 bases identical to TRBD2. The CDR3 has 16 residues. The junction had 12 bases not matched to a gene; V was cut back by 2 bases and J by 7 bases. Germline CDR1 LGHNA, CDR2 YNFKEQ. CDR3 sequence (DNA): TGTGCCAGCAGCCAACAACCGGCGGGGGGGCCGTTAGAGCAGTACTTC. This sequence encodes CASSQQPAGGPLEQYF.

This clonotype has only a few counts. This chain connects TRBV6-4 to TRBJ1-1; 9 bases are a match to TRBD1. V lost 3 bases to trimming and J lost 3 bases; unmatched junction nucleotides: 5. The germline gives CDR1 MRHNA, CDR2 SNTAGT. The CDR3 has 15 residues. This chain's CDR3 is CASSDRQGGDTEAFF. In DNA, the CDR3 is TGTGCCAGCAGTGATCGACAGGGGGGGGACACTGAAGCTTTCTTT.

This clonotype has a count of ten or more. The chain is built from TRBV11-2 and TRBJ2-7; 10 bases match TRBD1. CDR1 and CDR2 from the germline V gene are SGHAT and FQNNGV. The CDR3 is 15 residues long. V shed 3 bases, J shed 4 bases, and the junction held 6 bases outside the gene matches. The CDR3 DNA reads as TGTGCCAGCAGCTTGGGGACAGGGGTTATATACGAGCAGTACTTC. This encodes CASSLGTGVIYEQYF.

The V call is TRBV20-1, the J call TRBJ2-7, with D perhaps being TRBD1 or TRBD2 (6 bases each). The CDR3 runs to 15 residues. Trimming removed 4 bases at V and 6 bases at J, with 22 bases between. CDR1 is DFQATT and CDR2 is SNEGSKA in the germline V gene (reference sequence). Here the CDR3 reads CSATAETGWRGEQYF. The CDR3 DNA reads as TGCAGTGCTACCGCGGAGACAGGCTGGCGGGGCGAGCAGTACTTC.

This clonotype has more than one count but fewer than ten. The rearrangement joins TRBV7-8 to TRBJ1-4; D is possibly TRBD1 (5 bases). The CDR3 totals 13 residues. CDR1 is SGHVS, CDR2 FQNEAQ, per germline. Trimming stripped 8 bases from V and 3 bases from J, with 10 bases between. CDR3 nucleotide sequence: TGTGCCAGCGGGGGGGATGCTAATGAAAAACTGTTTTTT. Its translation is CASGGDANEKLFF.

This CDR3 is CASSVGGEDRKKLFF. The CDR3, as DNA: TGTGCCAGCAGTGTAGGTGGAGAAGATCGGAAAAAACTGTTTTTT. The chain links TRBV2 to TRBJ1-4; no definite D call. CDR3 size: 15 residues. The V end was cut by 4 bases, the J end by 9 bases, with 18 bases between. In germline, CDR1 is SNHLY, CDR2 FYNNEI.

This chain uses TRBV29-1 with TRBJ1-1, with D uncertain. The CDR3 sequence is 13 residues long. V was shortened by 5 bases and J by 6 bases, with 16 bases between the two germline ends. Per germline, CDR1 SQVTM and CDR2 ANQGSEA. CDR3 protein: CSVTRRGFPEAFF. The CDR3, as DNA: TGCAGCGTTACCCGGAGAGGTTTTCCTGAAGCTTTCTTT.

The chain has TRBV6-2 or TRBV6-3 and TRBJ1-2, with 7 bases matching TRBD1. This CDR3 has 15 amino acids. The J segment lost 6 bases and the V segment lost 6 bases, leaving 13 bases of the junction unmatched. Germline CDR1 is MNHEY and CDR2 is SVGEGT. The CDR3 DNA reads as TGTGCCAGCAGCCCGAGACGGACAGGCGTCGATGGCTACACCTTC. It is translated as CASSPRRTGVDGYTF.

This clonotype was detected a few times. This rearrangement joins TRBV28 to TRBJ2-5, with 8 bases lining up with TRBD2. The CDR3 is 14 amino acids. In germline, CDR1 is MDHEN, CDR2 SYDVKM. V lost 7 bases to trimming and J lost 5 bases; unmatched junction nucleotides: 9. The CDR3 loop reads CASTTAGLAETQYF. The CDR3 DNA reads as TGTGCCAGCACTACAGCTGGACTAGCCGAGACCCAGTACTTC.

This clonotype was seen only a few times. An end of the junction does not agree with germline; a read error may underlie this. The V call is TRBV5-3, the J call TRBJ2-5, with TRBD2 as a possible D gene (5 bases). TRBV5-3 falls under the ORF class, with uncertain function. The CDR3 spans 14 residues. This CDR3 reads CASSLEAAQETQYF. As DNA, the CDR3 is TGTGCCAGCAGCTTGGAGGCGGCTCAAGAGACCCAGTACTTC.

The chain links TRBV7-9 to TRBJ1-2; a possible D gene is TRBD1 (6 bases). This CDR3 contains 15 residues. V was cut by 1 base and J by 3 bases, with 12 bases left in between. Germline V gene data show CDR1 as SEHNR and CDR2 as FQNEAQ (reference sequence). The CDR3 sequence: CASSLVTAGDYGYTF. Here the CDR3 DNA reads TGTGCCAGCAGCTTAGTTACTGCAGGGGACTATGGCTACACCTTC.

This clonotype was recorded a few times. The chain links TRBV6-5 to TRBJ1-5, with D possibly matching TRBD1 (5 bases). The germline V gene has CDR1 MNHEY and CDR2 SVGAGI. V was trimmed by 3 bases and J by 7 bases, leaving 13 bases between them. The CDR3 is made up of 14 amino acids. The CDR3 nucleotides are TGTGCCAGCAGTTATTTAGTCGGGGGACAGCCCCAGCATTTT. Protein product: CASSYLVGGQPQHF.

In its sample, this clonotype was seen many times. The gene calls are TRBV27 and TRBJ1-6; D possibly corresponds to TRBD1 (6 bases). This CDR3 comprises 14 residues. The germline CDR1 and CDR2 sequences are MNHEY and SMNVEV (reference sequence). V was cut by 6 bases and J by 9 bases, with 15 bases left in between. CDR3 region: CASRSLGGSSPLHF. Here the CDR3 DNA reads TGTGCCAGCAGATCCTTGGGGGGCAGTTCACCCCTCCACTTT.

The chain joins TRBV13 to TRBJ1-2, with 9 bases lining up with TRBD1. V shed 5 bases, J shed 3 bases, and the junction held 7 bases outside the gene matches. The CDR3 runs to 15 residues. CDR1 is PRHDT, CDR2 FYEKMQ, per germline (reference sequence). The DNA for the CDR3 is TGTGCCAGCAGCACCACAGGGGGCGCAGACTATGGCTACACCTTC. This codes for CASSTTGGADYGYTF.

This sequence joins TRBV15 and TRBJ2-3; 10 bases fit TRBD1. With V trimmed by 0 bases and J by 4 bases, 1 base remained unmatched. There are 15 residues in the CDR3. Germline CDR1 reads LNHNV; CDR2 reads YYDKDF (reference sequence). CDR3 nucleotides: TGTGCCACCAGCAGAGAAGACAGGGGGCCAGATACGCAGTATTTT. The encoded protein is CATSREDRGPDTQYF.

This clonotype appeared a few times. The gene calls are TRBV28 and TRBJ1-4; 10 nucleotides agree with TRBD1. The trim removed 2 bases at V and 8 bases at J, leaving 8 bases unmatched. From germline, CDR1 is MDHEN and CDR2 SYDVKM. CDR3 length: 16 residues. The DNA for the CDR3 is TGTGCCAGCAGTTTAAGCCTCGACAGGGGGCTCGAAAAACTGTTTTTT. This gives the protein CASSLSLDRGLEKLFF.

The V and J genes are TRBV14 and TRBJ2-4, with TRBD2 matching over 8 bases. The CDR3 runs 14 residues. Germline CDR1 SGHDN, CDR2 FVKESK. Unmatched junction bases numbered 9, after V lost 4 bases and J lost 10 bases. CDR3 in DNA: TGTGCCAGCAGCCCCGGGCTAGCGGGCTCTATTCAGTACTTC. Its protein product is CASSPGLAGSIQYF.

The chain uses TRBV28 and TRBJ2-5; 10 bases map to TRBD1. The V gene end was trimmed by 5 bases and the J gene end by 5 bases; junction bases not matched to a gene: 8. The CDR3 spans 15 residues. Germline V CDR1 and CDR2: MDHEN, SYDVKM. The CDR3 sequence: CASSSRQGAGETQYF. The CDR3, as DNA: TGTGCCAGCAGTAGTAGACAGGGGGCTGGGGAGACCCAGTACTTC.

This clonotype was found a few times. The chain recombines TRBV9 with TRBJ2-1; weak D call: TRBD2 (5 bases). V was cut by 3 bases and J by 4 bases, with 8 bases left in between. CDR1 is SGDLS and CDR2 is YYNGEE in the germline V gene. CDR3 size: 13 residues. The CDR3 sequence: CASSDGLYNEQFF. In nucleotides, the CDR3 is TGTGCCAGCAGCGATGGACTTTACAATGAGCAGTTCTTC.

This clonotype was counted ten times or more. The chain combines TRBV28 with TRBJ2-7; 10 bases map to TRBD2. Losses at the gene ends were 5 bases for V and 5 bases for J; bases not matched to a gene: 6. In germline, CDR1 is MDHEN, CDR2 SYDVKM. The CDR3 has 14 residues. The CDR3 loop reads CASSLAGVAHEQYF. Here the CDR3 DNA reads TGTGCCAGCAGTCTAGCGGGGGTTGCTCACGAGCAGTACTTC. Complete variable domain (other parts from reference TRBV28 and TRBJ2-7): DVKVTQSSRYLVKRTGEKVFLECVQDMDHENMFWYRQDPGLGLRLIYFSYDVKMKEKGDIPEGYSVSREKKERFSLILESASTNQTSMYLCASSLAGVAHEQYFGPGTRLTVT.

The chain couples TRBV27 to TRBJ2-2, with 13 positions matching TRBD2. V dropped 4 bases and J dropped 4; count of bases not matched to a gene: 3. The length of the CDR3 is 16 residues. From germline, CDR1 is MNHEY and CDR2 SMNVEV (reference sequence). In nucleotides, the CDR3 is TGTGCCAGCAGTTGGGGACTAGCGGGGTCCACCGGGGAGCTGTTTTTT. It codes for CASSWGLAGSTGELFF.

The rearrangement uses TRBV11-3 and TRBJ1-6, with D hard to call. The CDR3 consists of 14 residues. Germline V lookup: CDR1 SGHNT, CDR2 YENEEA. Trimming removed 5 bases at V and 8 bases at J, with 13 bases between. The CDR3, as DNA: TGTGCCAGCAGCCCGACCGGTGGGGATTCACCCCTCCACTTT. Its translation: CASSPTGGDSPLHF.

This CDR3 reads CSVVGTGEDTEAFF. As DNA, the CDR3 is TGCAGCGTTGTAGGGACGGGGGAGGACACTGAAGCTTTCTTT. This chain links TRBV29-1 with TRBJ1-1, with D maybe TRBD1 (5 bases). This CDR3 is 14 amino acids long. The germline V gene encodes CDR1 SQVTM and CDR2 ANQGSEA. V was shortened by 4 bases and J by 3 bases, with 15 bases between the two germline ends.

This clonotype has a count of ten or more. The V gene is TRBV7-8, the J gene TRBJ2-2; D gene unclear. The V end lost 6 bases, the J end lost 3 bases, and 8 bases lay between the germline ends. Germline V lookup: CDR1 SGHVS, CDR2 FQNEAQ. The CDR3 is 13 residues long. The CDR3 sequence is CASRPAHTGELFF. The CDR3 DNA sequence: TGTGCCAGCAGACCGGCACACACCGGGGAGCTGTTTTTT. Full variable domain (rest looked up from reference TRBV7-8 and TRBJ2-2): GAGVSQSPRYKVAKRGQDVALRCDPISGHVSLFWYQQALGQGPEFLTYFQNEAQLDKSGLPSDRFFAERPEGSVSTLKIQRTQQEDSAVYLCASRPAHTGELFFGEGSRLTVL.

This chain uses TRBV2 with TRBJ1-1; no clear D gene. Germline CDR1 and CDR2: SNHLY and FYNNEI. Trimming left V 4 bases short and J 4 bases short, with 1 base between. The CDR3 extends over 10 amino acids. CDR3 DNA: TGTGCCAGCAGTGTCACTGAAGCTTTCTTT. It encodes CASSVTEAFF.

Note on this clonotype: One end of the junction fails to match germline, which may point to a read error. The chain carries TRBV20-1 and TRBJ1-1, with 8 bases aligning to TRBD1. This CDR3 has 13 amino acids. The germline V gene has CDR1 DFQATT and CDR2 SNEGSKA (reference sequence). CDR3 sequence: CSARGQGLIEAFF. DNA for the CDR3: TGCAGTGCCAGAGGACAGGGCCTGATTGAAGCTTTCTTT.

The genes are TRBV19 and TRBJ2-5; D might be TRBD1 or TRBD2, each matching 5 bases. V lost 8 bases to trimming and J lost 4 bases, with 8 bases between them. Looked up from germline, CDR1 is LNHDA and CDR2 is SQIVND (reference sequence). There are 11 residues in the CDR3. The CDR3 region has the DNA TGTGCCAGTGACAGCGGAGAGACCCAGTACTTC. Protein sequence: CASDSGETQYF.

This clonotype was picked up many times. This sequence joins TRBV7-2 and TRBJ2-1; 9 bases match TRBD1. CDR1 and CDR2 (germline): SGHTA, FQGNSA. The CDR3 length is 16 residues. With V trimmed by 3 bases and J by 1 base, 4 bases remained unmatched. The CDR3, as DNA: TGTGCCAGCAGCTTGGGGACAGGGACGTCCTACAATGAGCAGTTCTTC. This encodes CASSLGTGTSYNEQFF.

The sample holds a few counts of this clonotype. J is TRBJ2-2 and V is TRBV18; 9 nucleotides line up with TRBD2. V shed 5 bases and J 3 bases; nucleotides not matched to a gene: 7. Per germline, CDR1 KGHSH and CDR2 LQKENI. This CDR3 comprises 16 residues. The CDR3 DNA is TGTGCCAGCTCAAGCTGGACTAGCGTGGACACCGGGGAGCTGTTTTTT. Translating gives CASSSWTSVDTGELFF.

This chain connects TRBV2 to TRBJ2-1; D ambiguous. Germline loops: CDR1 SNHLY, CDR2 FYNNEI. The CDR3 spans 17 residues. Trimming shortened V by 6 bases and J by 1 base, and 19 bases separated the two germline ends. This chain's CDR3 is CASSLLSTLGSYNEQFF. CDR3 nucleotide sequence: TGTGCCAGCAGCCTATTGTCAACCTTGGGGTCCTACAATGAGCAGTTCTTC.